Below, 12 T cell receptor beta chains from the same sample are listed, as sequenced in a study of T-cell reconstitution after alpha-beta-depleted transplantation in children. The TCRbeta library was prepared with unique molecular identifiers. TCRdb re-called the PCR reads with MiXCR, one entry per CDR3 protein. The sample lists about 240,000 distinct CDR3 sequences, roughly 24% occurring once. The source was PBMCs, collected before TCRalphabeta/CD19-depleted stem cell transplant. These receptors were collected from a girl under 10 years old with Fanconi anemia, due to receive a stem cell transplant.

This clonotype was seen a handful of times. In DNA form, the CDR3 reads TGCAGCGTTAGTGGCAGGGCACCTGAAGCTTTCTTT. It specifies CSVSGRAPEAFF. The genes are TRBV29-1 and TRBJ1-1; weak D call: TRBD1 (5 bases). CDR1 SQVTM and CDR2 ANQGSEA come from the germline V gene. The V gene lost 5 bases and the J gene lost 6 bases, with 13 bases spanning the gap. CDR3 length: 12 residues.

This clonotype occurred many times. The V call is TRBV7-2, the J call TRBJ2-3, with 8 nucleotides matching TRBD2. Unmatched junction bases numbered 4, after V lost 3 bases and J lost 2 bases. This CDR3 region has 15 residues. Germline CDR1 reads SGHTA; CDR2 reads FQGNSA. CDR3 nucleotide sequence: TGTGCCAGCAGCTTGAGCGGGGGAAACACAGATACGCAGTATTTT. Translating gives CASSLSGGNTDTQYF. Filled out from reference TRBV7-2 and TRBJ2-3, the complete variable domain reads GAGVSQSPSNKVTEKGKDVELRCDPISGHTALYWYRQSLGQGLEFLIYFQGNSAPDKSGLPSDRFSAERTGGSVSTLTIQRTQQEDSAVYLCASSLSGGNTDTQYFGPGTRLTVL.

The V and J genes are TRBV29-1 and TRBJ2-7; possibly TRBD2 for D (7 bases). Germline V gives CDR1 SQVTM, CDR2 ANQGSEA. CDR3 length: 14 residues. V was clipped by 6 bases and J by 0 bases, with 15 bases between them. CDR3 loop: CSVVGEGGSYEQYF. For the CDR3, the DNA is TGCAGCGTAGTAGGGGAGGGGGGCTCCTACGAGCAGTACTTC.

The V gene is TRBV18, the J gene TRBJ2-7; 10 positions agree with TRBD2. The CDR3 runs 17 residues. V shed 6 bases and J 6 bases; nucleotides not matched to a gene: 17. Germline-derived CDR1 and CDR2 are KGHSH and LQKENI. The CDR3 protein is CASSLALAGESGGEQYF. The CDR3, as DNA: TGTGCCAGCTCTCTAGCCCTAGCGGGAGAATCGGGAGGCGAGCAGTACTTC.

Many counts were recorded for this clonotype. The chain couples TRBV7-2 to TRBJ2-1; D ambiguous. The CDR3 totals 15 residues. From germline, CDR1 is SGHTA and CDR2 FQGNSA. Trimming removed 2 bases at V and 0 bases at J, with 8 bases between. The CDR3: CASSLRRSSYNEQFF. CDR3 in DNA: TGTGCCAGCAGCTTAAGGCGTAGCTCCTACAATGAGCAGTTCTTC. Full variable domain (rest looked up from reference TRBV7-2 and TRBJ2-1): GAGVSQSPSNKVTEKGKDVELRCDPISGHTALYWYRQSLGQGLEFLIYFQGNSAPDKSGLPSDRFSAERTGGSVSTLTIQRTQQEDSAVYLCASSLRRSSYNEQFFGPGTRLTVL.

The chain employs TRBV10-3 and TRBJ2-2; D is possibly TRBD2 (6 bases). The CDR3 extends over 16 amino acids. Trimming cost V 4 bases and J 5 bases, with 17 bases left between them. Germline V lookup: CDR1 ENHRY, CDR2 SYGVKD. This CDR3 reads CAISGMTSGGTGELFF. The CDR3 DNA is TGTGCCATCAGTGGAATGACTAGTGGAGGAACCGGGGAGCTGTTTTTT.

The genes are TRBV28 and TRBJ2-7; TRBD1 matches at 11 bases. The CDR3 has 16 amino acids. Looked up from germline, CDR1 is MDHEN and CDR2 is SYDVKM. The V and J ends lost 5 bases and 4 bases, in that order; junction bases with no gene match: 10. For the CDR3, the DNA is TGTGCCAGCAGTATAGCCGGGACAGGGGGTTTTTACGAGCAGTACTTC. It is translated as CASSIAGTGGFYEQYF.

The chain employs TRBV27 and TRBJ2-3; perhaps TRBD2 as D (5 bases). This CDR3 is built from 14 residues. CDR1 is MNHEY and CDR2 is SMNVEV in the germline V gene (reference sequence). Trimming left V 2 bases short and J 2 bases short, with 8 bases between. The CDR3 sequence: CASSLLAYTDTQYF. In DNA, the CDR3 is TGTGCCAGCAGTTTACTAGCCTACACAGATACGCAGTATTTT.

The rearrangement uses TRBV12-3 or TRBV12-4 and TRBJ2-3; 8 bases map to TRBD2. The CDR3 is 15 amino acids. V lost 2 bases, J lost 2 bases, and 3 bases stayed unmatched. Written as DNA, the CDR3 is TGTGCCAGCAGTTTATACGGGGGGGCCACAGATACGCAGTATTTT. Translated, it gives CASSLYGGATDTQYF.

The J gene is TRBJ2-7, the V gene TRBV7-8, with D possibly TRBD1 on 6 matching bases. The CDR3 spans 16 residues. Germline CDR1 SGHVS, CDR2 FQNEAQ. The V gene lost 2 bases and the J gene lost 0 bases, with 14 bases spanning the gap. In DNA, the CDR3 is TGTGCCAGCAGCTTATTAGGGGGTTCCATCTCCTACGAGCAGTACTTC. Its protein product is CASSLLGGSISYEQYF.

The chain uses TRBV20-1 and TRBJ2-1, with 13 bases that match TRBD2. The V segment lost 4 bases and the J segment 7 bases; nucleotides outside the gene matches: 4. The CDR3 is 14 residues long. CDR1 is DFQATT and CDR2 is SNEGSKA in the germline V gene (reference sequence). Here the CDR3 DNA reads TGCAGTGCTACGGGACTAGCGGGGAATAATGAGCAGTTCTTC. As protein: CSATGLAGNNEQFF.

This clonotype has at least ten counts. The rearrangement uses TRBV29-1 and TRBJ2-7; 10 bases line up with TRBD1. Germline values: CDR1 SQVTM, CDR2 ANQGSEA. V lost 1 base and J lost 3; bases outside the gene matches: 3. The CDR3 totals 14 residues. CDR3 sequence: CSVEVGQGDYEQYF. The CDR3 region has the DNA TGCAGCGTTGAAGTTGGACAGGGGGACTACGAGCAGTACTTC.